The present T cell receptor beta chain was sequenced within a study of T-cell memory formation after mild COVID-19. The CDR3 extends over 13 amino acids. Germline assignment: CDR1 DFQATT and CDR2 SNEGSKA (reference sequence). Trimming left V 1 base short and J 5 bases short, with 9 bases between. Whole-study results and caveats: For second-wave clones that peaked at day 37, SARS-CoV-2 specificity went unverified.

This clonotype was counted between two and nine times. What it binds is not known. TCRdb re-called the 5' RACE reads with MiXCR, one entry per CDR3 protein. The repertoire has some 350,000 distinct CDR3 sequences, less than 20% of them found once; the top ten carry 20% to 25%. The chain has TRBV20-1 and TRBJ1-5; D may be TRBD1 (6 bases). Sequencing was done on a sample of PBMCs or a T cell subset sorted from them (not recorded which). The origin of this receptor is a man aged 18 to 35 who had mild COVID-19 (a few samples of this study predate the infection). Cell type and time point are not known. DNA of the CDR3: TGCAGTGCTAGAGCGACAGGCGATCAGCCCCAGCATTTT. It yields the protein CSARATGDQPQHF.